The clone carrying this T cell receptor (beta chain) was recorded once. The repertoire was sequenced with immunoSEQ multiplex PCR; TCRdb's copy has only in-frame clones and lacks some. This table has 95,000 or so clones, approximately 95% appearing once. These data belong to a study of technical replicates of blood from a handful of donors. Trimming took 2 bases from V and 4 from J, leaving 12 bases between them. The CDR3 has 14 residues. Per germline, CDR1 KGHSH and CDR2 LQKENI. The V gene is TRBV18, the J gene TRBJ2-7; D remains ambiguous. This sequence was found in a human donor in good health. The material sequenced was T cells isolated from PBMCs. The DNA for the CDR3 is TGTGCCAGCTCACCATCCATAGATAATTACGAGCAGTACTTC. Amino acids: CASSPSIDNYEQYF.